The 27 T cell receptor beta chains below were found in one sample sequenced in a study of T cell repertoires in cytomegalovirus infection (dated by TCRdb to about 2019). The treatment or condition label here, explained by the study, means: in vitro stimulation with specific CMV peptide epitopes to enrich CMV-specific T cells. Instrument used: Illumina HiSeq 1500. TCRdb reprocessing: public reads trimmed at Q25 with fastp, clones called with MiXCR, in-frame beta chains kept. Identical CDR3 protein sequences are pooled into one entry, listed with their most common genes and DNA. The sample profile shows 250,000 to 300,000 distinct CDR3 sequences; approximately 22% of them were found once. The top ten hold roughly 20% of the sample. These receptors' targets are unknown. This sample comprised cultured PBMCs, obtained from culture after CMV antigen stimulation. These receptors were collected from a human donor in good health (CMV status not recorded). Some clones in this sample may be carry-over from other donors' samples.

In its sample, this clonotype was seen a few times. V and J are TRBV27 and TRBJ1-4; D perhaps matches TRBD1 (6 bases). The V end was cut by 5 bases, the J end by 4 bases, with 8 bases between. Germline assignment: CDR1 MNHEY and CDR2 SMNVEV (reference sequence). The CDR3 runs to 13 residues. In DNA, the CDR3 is TGTGCCAGCAGTAGGGGGGTTAATGAAAAACTGTTTTTT. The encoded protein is CASSRGVNEKLFF.

CDR3 protein: CASSTDKGVVDTQYF. The CDR3 region has the DNA TGTGCCAGCAGTACGGACAAGGGGGTCGTAGATACGCAGTATTTT. The chain has TRBV2 and TRBJ2-3, with D possibly matching TRBD1 (6 bases). Trimming removed 5 bases at V and 5 bases at J, with 17 bases between. CDR3 size: 15 residues. The germline gives CDR1 SNHLY, CDR2 FYNNEI.

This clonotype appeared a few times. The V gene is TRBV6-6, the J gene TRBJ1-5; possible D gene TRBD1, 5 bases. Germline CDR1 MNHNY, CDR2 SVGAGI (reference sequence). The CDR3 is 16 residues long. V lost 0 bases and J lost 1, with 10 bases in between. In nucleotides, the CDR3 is TGTGCCAGCAGTTACTCTCAGGGATCGAGCAATCAGCCCCAGCATTTT. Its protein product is CASSYSQGSSNQPQHF.

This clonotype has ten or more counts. The CDR3 reads CASSTLLGETQYF. The CDR3, as DNA: TGTGCCAGCAGCACCCTGTTGGGGGAGACCCAGTACTTC. The V call is TRBV7-2, the J call TRBJ2-5; D gene uncertain. The V end lost 5 bases, the J end lost 5 bases, and 12 bases lay between the germline ends. This CDR3 has 13 residues. Germline-derived CDR1 and CDR2 are SGHTA and FQGNSA.

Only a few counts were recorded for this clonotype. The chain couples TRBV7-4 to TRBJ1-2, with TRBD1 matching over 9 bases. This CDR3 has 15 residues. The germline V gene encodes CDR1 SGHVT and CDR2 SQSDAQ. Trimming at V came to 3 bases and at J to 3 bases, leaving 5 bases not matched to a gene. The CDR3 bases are TGTGCCAGCAGCTTCTTACAGGGGGCTGACTATGGCTACACCTTC. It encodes CASSFLQGADYGYTF. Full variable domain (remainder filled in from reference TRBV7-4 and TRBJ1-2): GAGVSQSPRYKVAKRGRDVALRCDSISGHVTLYWYRQTLGQGSEVLTYSQSDAQRDKSGRPSGRFSAERPERSVSTLKIQRTEQGDSAVYLCASSFLQGADYGYTFGSGTRLTVV.

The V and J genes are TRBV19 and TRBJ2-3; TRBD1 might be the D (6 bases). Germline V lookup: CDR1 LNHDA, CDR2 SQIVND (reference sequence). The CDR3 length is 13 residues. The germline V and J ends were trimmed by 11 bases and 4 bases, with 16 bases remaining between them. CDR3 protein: CAVGAVYADTQYF. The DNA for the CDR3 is TGTGCCGTGGGGGCGGTTTACGCAGATACGCAGTATTTT.

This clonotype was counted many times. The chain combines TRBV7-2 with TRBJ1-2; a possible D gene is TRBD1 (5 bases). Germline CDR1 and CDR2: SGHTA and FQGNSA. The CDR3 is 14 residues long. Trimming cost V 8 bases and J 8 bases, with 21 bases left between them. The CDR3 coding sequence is TGTGCCAGCTCCACCCCCGGGACTTTTTGGGGCTACACCTTC. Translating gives CASSTPGTFWGYTF. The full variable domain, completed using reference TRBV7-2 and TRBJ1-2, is GAGVSQSPSNKVTEKGKDVELRCDPISGHTALYWYRQSLGQGLEFLIYFQGNSAPDKSGLPSDRFSAERTGGSVSTLTIQRTQQEDSAVYLCASSTPGTFWGYTFGSGTRLTVV.

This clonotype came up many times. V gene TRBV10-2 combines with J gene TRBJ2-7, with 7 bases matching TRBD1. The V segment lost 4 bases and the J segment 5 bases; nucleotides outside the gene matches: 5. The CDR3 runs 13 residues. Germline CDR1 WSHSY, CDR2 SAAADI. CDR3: CASSVQGYDEQYV. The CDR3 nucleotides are TGCGCCAGCAGTGTACAGGGGTACGACGAGCAGTACGTC.

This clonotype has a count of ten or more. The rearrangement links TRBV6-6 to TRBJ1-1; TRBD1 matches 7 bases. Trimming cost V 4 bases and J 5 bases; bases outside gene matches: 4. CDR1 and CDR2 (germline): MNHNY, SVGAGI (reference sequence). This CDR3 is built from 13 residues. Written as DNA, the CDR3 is TGTGCCAGCAGTTTCCAACAGGGGACTGAAGCTTTCTTT. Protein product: CASSFQQGTEAFF.

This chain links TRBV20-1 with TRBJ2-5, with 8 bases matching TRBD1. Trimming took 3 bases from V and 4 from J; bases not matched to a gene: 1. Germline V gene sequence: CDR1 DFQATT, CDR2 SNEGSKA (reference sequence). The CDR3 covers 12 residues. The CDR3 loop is CSASRGPETQYF. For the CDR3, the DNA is TGCAGTGCTAGCAGGGGGCCAGAGACCCAGTACTTC.

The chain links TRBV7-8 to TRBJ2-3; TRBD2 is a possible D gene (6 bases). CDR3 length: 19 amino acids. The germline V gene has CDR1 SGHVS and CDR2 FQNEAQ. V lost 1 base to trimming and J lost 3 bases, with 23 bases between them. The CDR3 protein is CASSLVQLQRARMTDTQYF. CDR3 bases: TGTGCCAGCAGCTTAGTTCAACTCCAGCGGGCCCGGATGACAGATACGCAGTATTTT. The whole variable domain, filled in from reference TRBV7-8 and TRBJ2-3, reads GAGVSQSPRYKVAKRGQDVALRCDPISGHVSLFWYQQALGQGPEFLTYFQNEAQLDKSGLPSDRFFAERPEGSVSTLKIQRTQQEDSAVYLCASSLVQLQRARMTDTQYFGPGTRLTVL.

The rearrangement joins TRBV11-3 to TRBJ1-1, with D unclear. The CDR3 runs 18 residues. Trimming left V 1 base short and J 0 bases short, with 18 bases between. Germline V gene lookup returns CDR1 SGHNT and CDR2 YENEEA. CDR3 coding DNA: TGTGCCAGCAGCTTAGTGGAACGCGTACCAAGAATGAACACTGAAGCTTTCTTT. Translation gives CASSLVERVPRMNTEAFF. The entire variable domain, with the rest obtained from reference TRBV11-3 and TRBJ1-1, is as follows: EAGVVQSPRYKIIEKKQPVAFWCNPISGHNTLYWYLQNLGQGPELLIRYENEEAVDDSQLPKDRFSAERLKGVDSTLKIQPAELGDSAVYLCASSLVERVPRMNTEAFFGQGTRLTVV.

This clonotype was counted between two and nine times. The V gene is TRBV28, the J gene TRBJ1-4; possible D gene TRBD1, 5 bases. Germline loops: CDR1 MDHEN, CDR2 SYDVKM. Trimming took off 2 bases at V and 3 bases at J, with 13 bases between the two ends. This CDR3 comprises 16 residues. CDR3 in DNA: TGTGCCAGCAGTTTAGCGGGGGGGGTACCTAATGAAAAACTGTTTTTT. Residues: CASSLAGGVPNEKLFF.

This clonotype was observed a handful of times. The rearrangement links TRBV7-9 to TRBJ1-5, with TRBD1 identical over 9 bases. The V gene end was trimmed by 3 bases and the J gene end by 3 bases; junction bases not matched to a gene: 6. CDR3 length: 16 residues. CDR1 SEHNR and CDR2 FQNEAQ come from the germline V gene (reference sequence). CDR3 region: CASSLGTGNNNQPQHF. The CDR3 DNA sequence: TGTGCCAGCAGCTTGGGGACAGGGAATAACAATCAGCCCCAGCATTTT.

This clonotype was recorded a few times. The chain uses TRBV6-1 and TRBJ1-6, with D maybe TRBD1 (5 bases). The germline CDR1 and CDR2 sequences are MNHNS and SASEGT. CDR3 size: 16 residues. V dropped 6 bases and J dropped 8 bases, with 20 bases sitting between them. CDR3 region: CASSLTGLPGDSPLHF. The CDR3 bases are TGTGCCAGCAGCCTAACGGGGCTCCCTGGTGATTCACCCCTCCACTTT.

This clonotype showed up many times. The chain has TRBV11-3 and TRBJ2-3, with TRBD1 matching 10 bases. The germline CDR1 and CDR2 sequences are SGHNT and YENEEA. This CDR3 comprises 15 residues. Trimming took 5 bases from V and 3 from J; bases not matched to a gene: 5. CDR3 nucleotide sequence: TGTGCCAGCAGCGACGGACAGGGGGGTACAGATACGCAGTATTTT. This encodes CASSDGQGGTDTQYF.

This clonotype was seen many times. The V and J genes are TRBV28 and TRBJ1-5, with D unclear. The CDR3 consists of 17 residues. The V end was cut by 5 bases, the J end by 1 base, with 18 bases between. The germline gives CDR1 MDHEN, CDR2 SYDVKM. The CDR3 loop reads CASSREGGYWSNQPQHF. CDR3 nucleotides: TGTGCCAGCAGTCGAGAGGGTGGATATTGGAGCAATCAGCCCCAGCATTTT.

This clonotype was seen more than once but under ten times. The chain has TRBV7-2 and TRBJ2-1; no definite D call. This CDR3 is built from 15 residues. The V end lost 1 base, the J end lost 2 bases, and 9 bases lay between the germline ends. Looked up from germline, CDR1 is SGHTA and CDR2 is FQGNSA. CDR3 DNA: TGTGCCAGCAGCTTAGTCCGGGTAGCCTACAATGAGCAGTTCTTC. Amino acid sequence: CASSLVRVAYNEQFF.

The CDR3 DNA reads as TGTGCCAGCAGCTCACCCCAGGGTCCCTCGAACACCGGGGAGCTGTTTTTT. Translated: CASSSPQGPSNTGELFF. The chain couples TRBV5-4 to TRBJ2-2; D is perhaps TRBD1 (5 bases). Per germline, CDR1 SGHNT and CDR2 YYREEE (reference sequence). Trimming took 3 bases from V and 0 from J, leaving 15 bases between them. The CDR3 length is 17 residues.

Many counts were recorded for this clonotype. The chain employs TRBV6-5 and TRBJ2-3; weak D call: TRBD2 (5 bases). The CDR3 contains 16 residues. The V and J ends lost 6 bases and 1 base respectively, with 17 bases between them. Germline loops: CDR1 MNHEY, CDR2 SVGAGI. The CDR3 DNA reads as TGTGCCAGCAGCCGGGATTTGGCAGCCCGCACAGATACGCAGTATTTT. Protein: CASSRDLAARTDTQYF.

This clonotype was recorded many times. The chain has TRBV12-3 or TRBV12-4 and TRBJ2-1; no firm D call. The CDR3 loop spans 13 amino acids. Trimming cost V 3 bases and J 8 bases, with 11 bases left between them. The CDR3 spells CASSFIFSDEQFF. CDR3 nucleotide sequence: TGTGCCAGCAGTTTTATCTTCTCCGATGAGCAGTTCTTC.

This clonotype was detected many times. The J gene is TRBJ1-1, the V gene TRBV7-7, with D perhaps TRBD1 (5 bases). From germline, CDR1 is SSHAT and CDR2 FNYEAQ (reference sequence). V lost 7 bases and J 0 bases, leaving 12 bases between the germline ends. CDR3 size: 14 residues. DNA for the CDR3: TGTGCCAGCACCAAGACAGAGATGAACACTGAAGCTTTCTTT. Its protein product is CASTKTEMNTEAFF. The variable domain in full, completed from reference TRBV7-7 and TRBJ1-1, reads GAGVSQSPRYKVTKRGQDVTLRCDPISSHATLYWYQQALGQGPEFLTYFNYEAQPDKSGLPSDRFSAERPEGSISTLTIQRTEQRDSAMYRCASTKTEMNTEAFFGQGTRLTVV.

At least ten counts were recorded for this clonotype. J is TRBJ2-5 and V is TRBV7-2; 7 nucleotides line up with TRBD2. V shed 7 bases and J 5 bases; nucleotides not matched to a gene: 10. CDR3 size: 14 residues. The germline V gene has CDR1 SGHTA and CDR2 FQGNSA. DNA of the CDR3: TGTGCCAGCACCCCAACGGGTAGCGGGGAGACCCAGTACTTC. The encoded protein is CASTPTGSGETQYF.

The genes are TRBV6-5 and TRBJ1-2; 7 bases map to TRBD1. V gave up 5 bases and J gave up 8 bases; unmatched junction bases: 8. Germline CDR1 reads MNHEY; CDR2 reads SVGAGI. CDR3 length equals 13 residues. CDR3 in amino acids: CASSRDSRGGYTF. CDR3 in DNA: TGTGCCAGCAGTCGGGACAGCCGAGGGGGCTACACCTTC.

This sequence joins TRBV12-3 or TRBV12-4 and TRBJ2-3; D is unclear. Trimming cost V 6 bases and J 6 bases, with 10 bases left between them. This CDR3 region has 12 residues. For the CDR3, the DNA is TGTGCCAGCAGCTTTTCAGCGGATACGCAGTATTTT. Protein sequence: CASSFSADTQYF.

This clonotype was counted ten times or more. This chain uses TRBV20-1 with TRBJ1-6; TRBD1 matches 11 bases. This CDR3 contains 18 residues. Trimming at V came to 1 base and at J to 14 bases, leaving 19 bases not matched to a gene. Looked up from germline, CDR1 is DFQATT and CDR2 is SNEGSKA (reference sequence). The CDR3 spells CSARVRGDPGQGVRTLHF. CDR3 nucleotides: TGCAGTGCTAGAGTACGGGGAGACCCGGGACAGGGGGTTCGGACCCTCCACTTT.

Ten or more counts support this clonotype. Written as DNA, the CDR3 is TGTGCCAGCAGCCTACCGGGACCCCTGAGCTCCTACAATGAGCAGTTCTTC. Amino acid sequence: CASSLPGPLSSYNEQFF. This chain joins TRBV7-8 and TRBJ2-1; possibly TRBD1 or TRBD2 for D (5 bases each). Germline V gene sequence: CDR1 SGHVS, CDR2 FQNEAQ. CDR3 length equals 17 residues. Trimming cost V 5 bases and J 0 bases, with 17 bases left between them.